The rows below give T cell receptor beta chains drawn from one sample of a study of T cells in Graves' hyperthyroidism and ophthalmopathy. TCRdb fed the multiplex PCR reads into MiXCR, producing one record per CDR3 protein. The sample lists 390,000 or so distinct CDR3 sequences, approximately 15% seen once, with over 10% in the top ten. Sequencing was carried out using blood. The source is a man aged 18 to 35 with Graves' ophthalmopathy. Both conserved end residues are part of each CDR3. The order of the fields is V gene, CDR3 protein.

>TRBV18
CASSPGLAVFDEQFF
>TRBV18
CASSRFGGHDTGELFF
>TRBV30
CAWTGTGSNYGYTF
>TRBV3-1
CASSPEGVNEQFF
>TRBV4-2
CASSQVQEGANVLTF
>TRBV2
CASSEWRGFYNEQFF
>TRBV10-3
CAISAGTSGEETQYF
>TRBV6-1
CASRPLETSTDTQYF
>TRBV7-8
CASSAAAQGGYGYTF
>TRBV15
CATSQFLLAGGPHEQFF
>TRBV3-1
CASSQRSKGVGNTIYF
>TRBV19
CASSIDGAGACNEQFF
>TRBV2
CAWGGAYEQYF
>TRBV7-6
CASSQLPVTSGSVGTDTQYF
>TRBV10-1
CAGRQGGDTEAFF
>TRBV18
CASSPPGLSTDTQYF
>TRBV6-1
CASSKSPGGNTEAFF
>TRBV5-1
CASSSPSGRALSADTQYF
>TRBV12-3/TRBV12-4
CASRGTGRNEQFF
>TRBV7-9
CASSAPVNTEAFF
>TRBV24-1
CATSDQGQVGQETQYF
>TRBV27
CASSSTSGSHNNEQFF
>TRBV5-1
CASSFTSGANSYEQYF
>TRBV11-2
CASSQNYAGANVLTF
>TRBV6-2/TRBV6-3
CASSRVKINSPLHF
>TRBV5-1
CASSERQGISGELFF
>TRBV5-1
CASSLSMVKTQYF
>TRBV16
CASSQSTVNYGYTF
>TRBV14
CASSPPVGLEDQPQHF
>TRBV5-1
CASSSVGGEGTEAFF